The 32 T cell receptor beta chains below come from one sample, sequenced in a study of T-cell memory formation after mild COVID-19. TCRdb re-called the 5' RACE reads with MiXCR, one entry per CDR3 protein. The table includes 580,000 or so distinct CDR3 sequences, about 18% detected once. The material sequenced was PBMCs or a T cell subset sorted from them (not recorded which). The receptors here all came from an adult woman who had mild COVID-19 (a few samples of this study predate the infection). Cell type and time point are not known.

This rearrangement joins TRBV3-1 to TRBJ1-6; D uncertain. The CDR3 is 16 residues long. Trimming took off 0 bases at V and 8 bases at J, with 14 bases between the two ends. Germline CDR1 reads LGHDT; CDR2 reads YNNKEL (reference sequence). DNA of the CDR3: TGTGCCAGCAGCCAAGATGCCGCAGGCGCACATTCACCCCTCCACTTT. Amino acid sequence: CASSQDAAGAHSPLHF.

This clonotype has more than one count but fewer than ten. The V call is TRBV19, the J call TRBJ2-2, with D unresolved. Trimming removed 6 bases from V and 3 bases from J, with 8 bases in between. Germline CDR1 is LNHDA and CDR2 is SQIVND (reference sequence). This CDR3 spans 13 amino acids. CDR3 region: CASSYGYTGELFF. DNA for the CDR3: TGTGCCAGTAGCTACGGGTACACCGGGGAGCTGTTTTTT.

The chain has TRBV29-1 and TRBJ2-5, with 9 bases identical to TRBD1. CDR3 length: 13 residues. Trimming at V came to 7 bases and at J to 0 bases, leaving 3 bases not matched to a gene. Per germline, CDR1 SQVTM and CDR2 ANQGSEA. The CDR3, as DNA: TGCAGCGCCGGGACAGGGTACCAAGAGACCCAGTACTTC. It yields the protein CSAGTGYQETQYF. Using reference TRBV29-1 and TRBJ2-5 for the parts outside the CDR3, the full variable domain is SAVISQKPSRDICQRGTSLTIQCQVDSQVTMMFWYRQQPGQSLTLIATANQGSEATYESGFVIDKFPISRPNLTFSTLTVSNMSPEDSSIYLCSAGTGYQETQYFGPGTRLLVL.

This clonotype came up once. The J gene is TRBJ1-2, the V gene TRBV7-9, with 12 bases aligning to TRBD1. J gave up 4 bases and V 0 bases, and 3 bases lay outside the gene matches. Germline lookup yields CDR1 SEHNR and CDR2 FQNEAQ (reference sequence). The CDR3 spans 16 residues. CDR3 sequence: CASSLAGTGGGYGYTF. The CDR3 nucleotides read TGTGCCAGCAGCTTAGCGGGGACAGGGGGCGGCTATGGCTACACCTTC. The whole variable domain, remainder taken from reference TRBV7-9 and TRBJ1-2, is DTGVSQNPRHKITKRGQNVTFRCDPISEHNRLYWYRQTLGQGPEFLTYFQNEAQLEKSRLLSDRFSAERPKGSFSTLEIQRTEQGDSAMYLCASSLAGTGGGYGYTFGSGTRLTVV.

This clonotype has a single count. This may arise from a read error, as a much more abundant clone is one base away. The genes are TRBV6-2 or TRBV6-3 and TRBJ2-3; the D is unclear. Between the trimmed V and J ends, which lost 6 bases and 0 bases, there was a span of 7 bases. Per the germline V gene, CDR1 is MNHEY and CDR2 is SVGEGT. The CDR3 is made up of 13 amino acids. This chain's CDR3 is CASRPTSTDTQYF. As DNA, the CDR3 is TGTGCCAGCAGGCCCACCAGCACAGATACGCAGTATTTT.

The chain is built from TRBV9 and TRBJ1-2; TRBD1 aligns across 7 bases. V dropped 3 bases and J dropped 2; count of bases not matched to a gene: 7. This CDR3 region has 15 residues. The germline CDR1 and CDR2 sequences are SGDLS and YYNGEE. The DNA for the CDR3 is TGTGCCAGCAGCGCAAGGACAGGCGAGAACTATGGCTACACCTTC. This translates into CASSARTGENYGYTF.

This clonotype has more than one count but fewer than ten. This chain uses TRBV7-9 with TRBJ2-3, with D perhaps TRBD1 (5 bases). Per the germline V gene, CDR1 is SEHNR and CDR2 is FQNEAQ (reference sequence). This CDR3 region has 15 residues. The ends were cut back, 3 bases at V and 3 bases at J, with 13 bases in the middle. The CDR3 spells CASSFKQVGTDTQYF. CDR3 nucleotide sequence: TGTGCCAGCAGCTTTAAACAGGTGGGGACAGATACGCAGTATTTT.

The J gene is TRBJ1-5, the V gene TRBV28; D uncertain. Germline V CDR1 and CDR2: MDHEN, SYDVKM. Trimming left V 6 bases short and J 5 bases short, with 11 bases between. The CDR3 runs 13 residues. In DNA, the CDR3 is TGTGCCAGCAGAATCGAAGGTCATCAGCCCCAGCATTTT. This sequence encodes CASRIEGHQPQHF.

This chain connects TRBV7-2 to TRBJ2-7; D is perhaps TRBD1 (6 bases). Germline V gene data show CDR1 as SGHTA and CDR2 as FQGNSA. The CDR3 length is 11 residues. Trimming cost V 5 bases and J 6 bases, with 8 bases left between them. In DNA form, the CDR3 reads TGTGCCAGCAGCGCAGGGGTCGAGCAGTACTTC. As protein: CASSAGVEQYF. Full variable domain (remainder filled in from reference TRBV7-2 and TRBJ2-7): GAGVSQSPSNKVTEKGKDVELRCDPISGHTALYWYRQSLGQGLEFLIYFQGNSAPDKSGLPSDRFSAERTGGSVSTLTIQRTQQEDSAVYLCASSAGVEQYFGPGTRLTVT.

The chain recombines TRBV4-3 with TRBJ2-3; 9 nucleotides match TRBD2. V gave up 2 bases and J gave up 6 bases; unmatched junction bases: 15. This CDR3 region has 18 residues. CDR1 is LGHNA and CDR2 is YSLEER in the germline V gene. The CDR3 spells CASSQTSGAAGGRDTQYF. DNA for the CDR3: TGCGCCAGCAGCCAAACCTCTGGGGCGGCGGGAGGGCGCGATACGCAGTATTTT.

The J gene is TRBJ1-2, the V gene TRBV3-1, with D uncertain. Between the trimmed V and J ends, which lost 3 bases and 6 bases, there was a span of 5 bases. This CDR3 region has 11 residues. Germline-derived CDR1 and CDR2 are LGHDT and YNNKEL (reference sequence). CDR3 loop: CASSQSHGYTF. The CDR3 DNA is TGTGCCAGCAGCCAGTCGCATGGCTACACCTTC.

The chain has TRBV27 and TRBJ2-7; 8 bases agree with TRBD1. The ends lost 7 bases at V and 2 bases at J; junction bases unmatched: 10. The CDR3 loop spans 15 amino acids. Germline-derived CDR1 and CDR2 are MNHEY and SMNVEV (reference sequence). As DNA, the CDR3 is TGTGCCAGCACCTCCCGTTCCAGGGGGCCCTACGAGCAGTACTTC. This codes for CASTSRSRGPYEQYF.

The CDR3 is CASSEVRQGAALQSTDTQYF. Written as DNA, the CDR3 is TGTGCCAGCAGTGAAGTGAGGCAGGGAGCCGCCCTGCAGAGCACAGATACGCAGTATTTT. The chain recombines TRBV25-1 with TRBJ2-3; D tentatively reads TRBD1 or TRBD2 (5 bases each). Trimming pared 2 bases from V and 0 bases from J, leaving 24 bases between. CDR1 MGHDK and CDR2 SYGVNS come from the germline V gene. The CDR3 spans 20 residues.

This clonotype was observed a few times. CDR3 in amino acids: CASSLVGGTHRGGTDTQYF. The DNA of the CDR3 is TGTGCCAGCAGCTTAGTCGGGGGGACTCACCGAGGAGGCACAGATACGCAGTATTTT. The chain uses TRBV11-3 and TRBJ2-3; 7 nucleotides align to TRBD2. The CDR3 is 19 residues long. Germline CDR1 reads SGHNT; CDR2 reads YENEEA. The trim removed 1 base at V and 1 base at J, leaving 14 bases unmatched.

The chain carries TRBV7-9 and TRBJ1-3; the match to TRBD1 covers 9 bases. V was pared by 2 bases and J by 2 bases, with 16 bases of the junction left unmatched. The germline CDR1 and CDR2 sequences are SEHNR and FQNEAQ (reference sequence). CDR3 size: 20 residues. The CDR3 loop is CASSLSSLYSGTGPGNTIYF. DNA for the CDR3: TGTGCCAGCAGCTTATCATCCCTCTATTCCGGGACAGGGCCTGGAAACACCATATATTTT.

The chain joins TRBV6-1 to TRBJ2-1; the D gene is possibly TRBD2 (6 bases). V gave up 11 bases and J gave up 4 bases, with 24 bases separating them. The length of the CDR3 is 16 residues. CDR1 and CDR2 from the germline V gene are MNHNS and SASEGT. CDR3 sequence: CADWKRGPGVYNEQFF. The DNA for the CDR3 is TGTGCCGACTGGAAAAGGGGCCCGGGGGTATACAATGAGCAGTTCTTC.

This clonotype was observed a handful of times. The chain links TRBV7-9 to TRBJ2-7; D is undetermined. Germline CDR1 is SEHNR and CDR2 is FQNEAQ (reference sequence). This CDR3 region has 13 residues. Trimming cost V 4 bases and J 4 bases, with 11 bases left between them. This chain's CDR3 is CASSSNHLYEQYF. In DNA form, the CDR3 reads TGTGCCAGCAGCTCGAACCACCTTTACGAGCAGTACTTC.

This clonotype has just a few counts. This rearrangement joins TRBV6-6 to TRBJ2-2; D unresolved. The V and J ends lost 4 bases and 5 bases respectively, with 17 bases between them. Germline-derived CDR1 and CDR2 are MNHNY and SVGAGI (reference sequence). This CDR3 is 16 amino acids long. In DNA, the CDR3 is TGTGCCAGCAGTTCCAGGACCGACTTAATAACCGGGGAGCTGTTTTTT. Protein sequence: CASSSRTDLITGELFF.

The rearrangement uses TRBV6-5 and TRBJ1-1; TRBD1 might be the D (5 bases). CDR1 MNHEY and CDR2 SVGAGI come from the germline V gene. The V and J ends lost 6 bases and 5 bases respectively, with 13 bases between them. CDR3 length: 13 residues. The CDR3 region has the DNA TGTGCCAGCAGGGGGATTGGGGGGACTGAAGCTTTCTTT. Residues: CASRGIGGTEAFF.

V gene TRBV7-2 combines with J gene TRBJ1-4; 12 bases align to TRBD1. The CDR3 covers 16 residues. The germline gives CDR1 SGHTA, CDR2 FQGNSA. J lost 8 bases, V lost 5 bases, and 9 bases had no gene match. CDR3 in amino acids: CASSQGTGGRGEKLFF. Written as DNA, the CDR3 is TGTGCCAGCAGCCAAGGGACAGGGGGCCGTGGGGAAAAACTGTTTTTT.

This clonotype was seen only a few times. The V and J genes are TRBV9 and TRBJ1-2; 9 bases map to TRBD1. Germline loops: CDR1 SGDLS, CDR2 YYNGEE. Trimming took 4 bases from V and 6 from J; bases not matched to a gene: 10. The CDR3 loop spans 15 amino acids. The CDR3 bases are TGTGCCAGCAGCATCGGACAGGGGAGGGTCGATGGCTACACCTTC. This translates into CASSIGQGRVDGYTF.

In its sample, this clonotype was seen many times. The V gene is TRBV25-1, the J gene TRBJ2-5; possible D gene TRBD1, 6 bases. The CDR3 extends over 12 amino acids. V was cut by 4 bases and J by 5 bases, with 8 bases left in between. Germline V CDR1 and CDR2: MGHDK, SYGVNS. CDR3 DNA: TGTGCCAGCAGTGGACAGGTGGAGACCCAGTACTTC. Its protein is CASSGQVETQYF.

This sequence joins TRBV6-1 and TRBJ2-3, with 11 positions matching TRBD2. Germline V gives CDR1 MNHNS, CDR2 SASEGT. The CDR3 contains 16 residues. Trimming at V came to 7 bases and at J to 4 bases, leaving 10 bases not matched to a gene. The CDR3 loop reads CASIRSGGVDSDTQYF. The CDR3 DNA reads TGTGCCAGCATCCGTAGCGGGGGGGTTGACTCAGATACGCAGTATTTT.

Only a few counts were recorded for this clonotype. The rearrangement joins TRBV6-2 or TRBV6-3 to TRBJ2-1; either TRBD1 or TRBD2 may fit D (5 bases each). Germline V lookup: CDR1 MNHEY, CDR2 SVGEGT. The CDR3 runs to 17 residues. Trimming cost V 6 bases and J 6 bases, with 24 bases left between them. The CDR3 loop is CASRRLLTEGSVNEQFF. The CDR3 bases are TGTGCCAGCAGACGACTTCTGACAGAGGGATCCGTCAATGAGCAGTTCTTC.

V and J are TRBV21-1 and TRBJ2-5. TRBV21-1 is noted as a pseudogene. The CDR3 extends over 16 amino acids. As DNA, the CDR3 is TGTGCCAGCAGCAAAGTGAAAGGAGAGTACCAAGAGACCCAGTACTTC. It specifies CASSKVKGEYQETQYF.

This clonotype has just a few counts. The rearrangement joins TRBV24-1 to TRBJ2-6; tentative D call: TRBD1 (6 bases). Between the trimmed V and J ends, which lost 4 bases and 0 bases, there was a span of 15 bases. This CDR3 contains 18 residues. CDR1 is KGHDR and CDR2 is SFDVKD in the germline V gene. CDR3 amino acids: CATSDPPDSNSGANVLTF. DNA of the CDR3: TGTGCCACCAGTGACCCTCCGGACAGCAACTCTGGGGCCAACGTCCTGACTTTC.

The chain recombines TRBV27 with TRBJ2-7; D remains ambiguous. From germline, CDR1 is MNHEY and CDR2 SMNVEV (reference sequence). This CDR3 is 16 amino acids long. The V end was cut by 5 bases, the J end by 2 bases, with 19 bases between. The CDR3 is CASSPSGRYVPYEQYF. For the CDR3, the DNA is TGTGCCAGCAGTCCTTCGGGCAGGTATGTCCCCTACGAGCAGTACTTC.

This clonotype was seen more than once but under ten times. The rearrangement links TRBV29-1 to TRBJ2-1; 9 nucleotides line up with TRBD1. The germline V gene encodes CDR1 SQVTM and CDR2 ANQGSEA. The junction had 11 bases not matched to a gene; V was cut back by 2 bases and J by 9 bases. The CDR3 consists of 15 residues. CDR3 amino acids: CSVERGQGVLGEQFF. CDR3 nucleotide sequence: TGCAGCGTTGAAAGGGGACAGGGTGTATTGGGTGAGCAGTTCTTC.

This clonotype appeared a few times. The rearrangement links TRBV20-1 to TRBJ1-5; D may be TRBD1 (5 bases). The CDR3 is 13 amino acids. The V and J ends lost 5 bases and 10 bases respectively, with 18 bases between them. Germline CDR1 reads DFQATT; CDR2 reads SNEGSKA (reference sequence). The CDR3 here is CSAGIGQGIPQHF. In DNA form, the CDR3 reads TGCAGTGCTGGGATCGGGCAGGGTATTCCCCAGCATTTT.

This clonotype came up many times. This chain joins TRBV7-2 and TRBJ2-5; D remains unclear. Germline V CDR1 and CDR2: SGHTA, FQGNSA. V was trimmed by 3 bases and J by 2 bases, leaving 10 bases between them. The CDR3 covers 14 residues. The CDR3: CASSFRSRQETQYF. In nucleotides, the CDR3 is TGTGCCAGCAGCTTTCGGAGCAGACAAGAGACCCAGTACTTC.

The CDR3 region is CSATGAQIAMNTEAFF. The CDR3, as DNA: TGCAGTGCTACAGGGGCCCAAATAGCCATGAACACTGAAGCTTTCTTT. The chain has TRBV20-1 and TRBJ1-1; tentatively, D is TRBD1 (6 bases). The V end was cut by 4 bases, the J end by 0 bases, with 18 bases between. The CDR3 consists of 16 residues. Germline V lookup: CDR1 DFQATT, CDR2 SNEGSKA (reference sequence).

At least ten counts were recorded for this clonotype. The chain links TRBV6-2 or TRBV6-3 to TRBJ2-1; D gene ambiguous. V shed 5 bases and J shed 3 bases, with 17 bases lying between them. Per germline, CDR1 MNHEY and CDR2 SVGEGT. This CDR3 is built from 16 residues. The CDR3 sequence: CASSAQTAGYYNEQFF. For the CDR3, the DNA is TGTGCCAGCAGTGCCCAAACTGCCGGGTACTACAATGAGCAGTTCTTC.